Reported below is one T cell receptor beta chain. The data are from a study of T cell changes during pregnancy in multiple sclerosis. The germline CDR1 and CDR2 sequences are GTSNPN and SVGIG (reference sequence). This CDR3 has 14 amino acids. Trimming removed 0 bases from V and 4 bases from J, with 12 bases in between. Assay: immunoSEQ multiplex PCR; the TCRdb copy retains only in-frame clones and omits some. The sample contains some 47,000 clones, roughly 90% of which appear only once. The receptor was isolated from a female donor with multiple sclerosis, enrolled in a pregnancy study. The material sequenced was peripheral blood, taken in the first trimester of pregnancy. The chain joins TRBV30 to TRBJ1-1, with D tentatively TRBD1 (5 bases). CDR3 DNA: TGTGCCTGGAGTGTCGGAGGGGTCGGCACTGAAGCTTTCTTT. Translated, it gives CAWSVGGVGTEAFF.